The 21 T cell receptor beta chains below come from one sample, sequenced in a study of shared clonotypes between healthy human individuals. The repertoire was sequenced with immunoSEQ multiplex PCR; TCRdb's copy has only in-frame clones and lacks some. The sample has approximately 100,000 clones; about 70% are singletons. Sequencing used memory CD8+ T cells sorted from blood. Stated subset: CD45RO+ cells pooled with CCR7-negative TemRA cells. The receptors derive from a woman under 40 in good health.

There are many counts of this clone. The rearrangement links TRBV19 to TRBJ2-1; D may be TRBD2 (6 bases). Germline CDR1 LNHDA, CDR2 SQIVND (reference sequence). V was shortened by 4 bases and J by 6 bases, with 19 bases between the two germline ends. The CDR3 runs 16 residues. The CDR3 reads CASSTKLAGGPNEQFF. The CDR3 nucleotides are TGTGCCAGTAGTACCAAACTAGCCGGGGGTCCCAATGAGCAGTTCTTC.

This chain connects TRBV5-1 to TRBJ2-2; D assignment may be TRBD1 or TRBD2 (5 bases each). Trimming pared 3 bases from V and 7 bases from J, leaving 13 bases between. Germline values: CDR1 SGHRS, CDR2 YFSETQ. There are 14 residues in the CDR3. CDR3 coding DNA: TGCGCCAGCAGCTCGGGACCGAAAGGCGGGGAGCTGTTTTTT. This encodes CASSSGPKGGELFF.

The table lists this clone with many counts. V is TRBV11-3 and J is TRBJ2-7; 7 bases are shared with TRBD2. V was clipped by 3 bases and J by 3 bases; unmatched bases: 5. Per germline, CDR1 SGHNT and CDR2 YENEEA. There are 14 residues in the CDR3. The CDR3 DNA is TGTGCCAGCAGCTTGGGAGGGGAGGACTACGAGCAGTACTTC. Protein product: CASSLGGEDYEQYF.

This clone is a singleton in its sample. DNA of the CDR3: TGTGCCAGCAGCCCAGTCGGGAGGAACACTGAAGCTTTCTTT. It translates to CASSPVGRNTEAFF. The V and J genes are TRBV6-6 and TRBJ1-1, with D uncertain. The CDR3 consists of 14 residues. Germline CDR1 and CDR2: MNHNY and SVGAGI (reference sequence). Trimming shortened V by 6 bases and J by 1 base, and 12 bases separated the two germline ends.

This chain joins TRBV28 and TRBJ1-5, with 7 bases that match TRBD1. The CDR3 length is 14 residues. With V trimmed by 10 bases and J by 4 bases, 10 bases remained unmatched. The germline gives CDR1 MDHEN, CDR2 SYDVKM. CDR3 in amino acids: CAIQGEVRNQPQHF. The CDR3 DNA follows: TGTGCCATCCAGGGGGAGGTAAGGAATCAGCCCCAGCATTTT.

The chain has TRBV5-4 and TRBJ2-5; D not certain. Per germline, CDR1 SGHNT and CDR2 YYREEE (reference sequence). Trimming pared 0 bases from V and 5 bases from J, leaving 8 bases between. The CDR3 totals 13 residues. The CDR3 spells CASSLVEEETQYF. CDR3 DNA sequence: TGTGCCAGCAGCTTGGTTGAGGAGGAGACCCAGTACTTC.

Note on this clone: This sample includes further DNA sequences coding for the same CDR3. V gene TRBV27 combines with J gene TRBJ2-7, with D hard to call. CDR3 length: 11 amino acids. In germline, CDR1 is MNHEY, CDR2 SMNVEV (reference sequence). V lost 6 bases, J lost 6 bases, and 9 bases lay in between. CDR3 DNA sequence: TGTGCCAGCAGCTTCGGCGGCGAGCAGTACTTC. Its protein is CASSFGGEQYF.

The V and J genes are TRBV7-9 and TRBJ2-1, with 10 bases identical to TRBD2. After removal of 6 bases from V and 4 bases from J, the junction contained 9 bases not matched to a gene. This CDR3 region has 16 residues. Germline V lookup: CDR1 SEHNR, CDR2 FQNEAQ (reference sequence). In nucleotides, the CDR3 is TGTGCCAGCAGACGCCCAACTAGCGGGAAATACAATGAGCAGTTCTTC. It encodes CASRRPTSGKYNEQFF.

The chain joins TRBV10-3 to TRBJ1-3, with D perhaps TRBD1 (5 bases). Trimming removed 6 bases from V and 2 bases from J, with 14 bases in between. CDR3 length: 15 amino acids. Germline V gene lookup returns CDR1 ENHRY and CDR2 SYGVKD. The CDR3 loop is CAIRKGLLPGNTIYF. The DNA for the CDR3 is TGTGCCATCAGGAAGGGGCTTTTGCCTGGAAACACCATATATTTT.

The gene calls are TRBV30 and TRBJ1-1; D may be TRBD1 (6 bases). Deletions cut 5 bases from V and 5 bases from J, with 15 bases between. CDR1 and CDR2 from the germline V gene are GTSNPN and SVGIG (reference sequence). CDR3 length: 13 residues. The CDR3 DNA follows: TGTGCCTGGTATGGGACCCAGGGGACTGAAGCTTTCTTT. It specifies CAWYGTQGTEAFF.

The chain recombines TRBV9 with TRBJ2-4; no reliable D call. The germline CDR1 and CDR2 sequences are SGDLS and YYNGEE. Trimming removed 4 bases at V and 6 bases at J, with 17 bases between. The CDR3 totals 15 residues. The CDR3 sequence is CASSPTTASGNIQYF. CDR3 in DNA: TGTGCCAGCAGCCCGACAACCGCTTCGGGAAACATTCAGTACTTC.

Turning to this clone: Given a much more abundant clone one base away, this may be a read error. The chain employs TRBV11-3 and TRBJ2-5; D is undetermined. The J call is doubtful: the DNA matches TRBJ2-7 better. The length of the CDR3 is 12 residues. Germline V gene lookup returns CDR1 SGHNT and CDR2 YENEEA. CDR3 loop: CASSLGVYEQYF. The CDR3 DNA reads as TGTGCCAGCAGCTTAGGGGTCTACGAGCAGTACTTC.

V is TRBV6-5 and J is TRBJ1-1; 11 bases line up with TRBD1. The germline V gene encodes CDR1 MNHEY and CDR2 SVGAGI. With 5 bases clipped from V and 0 bases from J, the junction kept 2 bases outside the gene matches. CDR3 length equals 15 residues. The chain's CDR3 is CASSRDRGMNTEAFF. CDR3 in DNA: TGTGCCAGCAGTCGGGACAGGGGGATGAACACTGAAGCTTTCTTT.

V usage is TRBV28 and J usage is TRBJ1-5; D is undetermined. The CDR3 runs 13 residues. Trimming cost V 5 bases and J 13 bases, with 18 bases left between them. The germline V gene has CDR1 MDHEN and CDR2 SYDVKM. The CDR3 bases are TGTGCCAGCAGTCCTGGGGTGAGTCCTCCGCAGCATTTT. It specifies CASSPGVSPPQHF.

This chain connects TRBV6-1 to TRBJ2-3; 15 nucleotides line up with TRBD2. Germline trimming cut 3 bases from V and 5 bases from J; bases unmatched to any gene: 0. Germline V gene sequence: CDR1 MNHNS, CDR2 SASEGT. The CDR3 is 15 residues long. The CDR3: CASSEGLAGGDTQYF. CDR3 bases: TGTGCCAGCAGTGAGGGACTAGCGGGAGGAGATACGCAGTATTTT.

The chain joins TRBV19 to TRBJ2-7; D might be TRBD1 (6 bases). The germline CDR1 and CDR2 sequences are LNHDA and SQIVND (reference sequence). Trimming took off 3 bases at V and 7 bases at J, with 19 bases between the two ends. The CDR3 length is 15 residues. The CDR3 loop is CASSIFGDTTWEQYF. CDR3 DNA sequence: TGTGCCAGTAGTATCTTTGGGGACACCACTTGGGAGCAGTACTTC.

This clone occurred once. The rearrangement joins TRBV10-3 to TRBJ1-2; D unresolved. Germline assignment: CDR1 ENHRY and CDR2 SYGVKD. Deletions cut 0 bases from V and 0 bases from J, with 8 bases between. The CDR3 is 15 amino acids. The CDR3 bases are TGTGCCATCAGTGAGTCGGGGAGCGCTAACTATGGCTACACCTTC. Amino acid sequence: CAISESGSANYGYTF.

This clone was detected once. The chain uses TRBV6-1 and TRBJ2-6, with D possibly being TRBD1 or TRBD2 (5 bases each). The germline CDR1 and CDR2 sequences are MNHNS and SASEGT. There are 15 residues in the CDR3. The V and J ends lost 6 bases and 2 bases respectively, with 11 bases between them. DNA of the CDR3: TGTGCCAGCAGCGACGGGACCACTGGGGCCAACGTCCTGACTTTC. Its protein is CASSDGTTGANVLTF.

This chain uses TRBV27 with TRBJ2-7; TRBD1 matches 7 bases. Germline trimming cut 4 bases from V and 3 bases from J; bases unmatched to any gene: 6. CDR1 and CDR2 (germline): MNHEY, SMNVEV (reference sequence). This CDR3 region has 14 residues. The CDR3 is CASSSGTEVYEQYF. In DNA, the CDR3 is TGTGCCAGCAGTTCCGGGACAGAGGTCTACGAGCAGTACTTC.

This sequence joins TRBV19 and TRBJ2-2; D gene uncertain. Germline V gives CDR1 LNHDA, CDR2 SQIVND (reference sequence). V was trimmed by 4 bases and J by 1 base, leaving 7 bases between them. The CDR3 runs to 14 residues. CDR3 DNA sequence: TGTGCCAGTAGTACTTCAAGGAACACCGGGGAGCTGTTTTTT. Translation gives CASSTSRNTGELFF.

This chain links TRBV6-4 with TRBJ2-2, with a possible D match to TRBD2 (6 bases). The CDR3 spans 14 residues. The germline V and J ends were trimmed by 5 bases and 7 bases, with 14 bases remaining between them. Per the germline V gene, CDR1 is MRHNA and CDR2 is SNTAGT. The CDR3 DNA sequence: TGTGCCAGCAGTTCTAGCGACGGGATCGGGGAGCTGTTTTTT. Amino acids: CASSSSDGIGELFF.